This TCR beta chain was sequenced during a study of shared clonotypes between healthy human individuals. General observations from the study: Generation of non-shared clonotypes was less probable than generation of clonotypes shared by all four donors.

On sorted subsets, replicate PCRs used 200 to 250 ng DNA, or around 30,000 T cell genomes. Produced via immunoSEQ multiplex PCR; TCRdb's table is partial and in-frame only. The table has approximately 240,000 clones, over 50% seen once. This clone was seen only a few times. The target antigen is unknown. Germline V gives CDR1 MDHEN, CDR2 SYDVKM. V was clipped by 5 bases and J by 2 bases; unmatched bases: 9. The CDR3 extends over 15 amino acids. The specimen was memory CD4+ T cells sorted from blood. Subset: CD45RA-negative fraction. V and J are TRBV28 and TRBJ2-7; the match to TRBD2 covers 7 bases. The sequence derives from a man aged 30 to 39 in good health. The CDR3: CASSLWGGEAYEQYF. Written as DNA, the CDR3 is TGTGCCAGCAGTCTTTGGGGGGGGGAAGCCTACGAGCAGTACTTC.